The 21 T cell receptor beta chains below were found in one sample sequenced in a study of T cells after yellow fever vaccination (dated by TCRdb to about 2019). The treatment or condition label, read with the paper, signifies: live attenuated yellow fever vaccine strain. The library was made by 5' RACE. The listed sequencing device is Illumina HiSeq 2500. TCRdb passed the public sequencing reads through fastp at Q25 and MiXCR, retaining productive beta sequences. Every CDR3 protein is listed once, alongside the most common genes and DNA of its rows. This sample has under 55,000 distinct CDR3 sequences in its table, and 6.8% of those were observed once. Approximately 15% of the sample comes from the top ten. The sample consisted of CD8+ T cells not binding an NS4B(214-222) dextramer, sorted from PBMCs, taken 45 days after the yellow fever booster vaccination. Interpreted using the paper, the cell subset or site label stands for: NS4B epitope dextramer-negative CD8 T cells. The receptors here all came from a man aged 25 to 45 who received the YFV17D yellow fever vaccine.

This clonotype was seen repeatedly, ten times or more. The V call is TRBV5-6, the J call TRBJ2-5; tentatively, D is TRBD1 or TRBD2 (6 bases each). The CDR3 loop spans 15 amino acids. Trimming took off 4 bases at V and 6 bases at J, with 19 bases between the two ends. CDR1 is SGHDT and CDR2 is YYEEEE in the germline V gene. In nucleotides, the CDR3 is TGTGCCAGCAGCCAGGGACATGATAGCGGTCAGACCCAGTACTTC. Protein sequence: CASSQGHDSGQTQYF.

This clonotype was picked up many times. This chain connects TRBV10-2 to TRBJ2-5; possibly TRBD1 or TRBD2 for D (5 bases each). V dropped 4 bases and J dropped 2 bases, with 11 bases sitting between them. The CDR3 is 14 amino acids. Germline V CDR1 and CDR2: WSHSY, SAAADI. The CDR3 protein is CASSALAGQETQYF. The CDR3 DNA is TGCGCCAGCAGTGCCCTAGCAGGGCAAGAGACCCAGTACTTC.

This clonotype has just a few counts. The rearrangement links TRBV24-1 to TRBJ2-2, with TRBD1 matching over 10 bases. Germline-derived CDR1 and CDR2 are KGHDR and SFDVKD. The V segment lost 4 bases and the J segment 3 bases; nucleotides outside the gene matches: 4. CDR3 length: 16 amino acids. CDR3 DNA sequence: TGTGCCACCAGTGAAAAGGGACAGGGGTACACCGGGGAGCTGTTTTTT. Protein sequence: CATSEKGQGYTGELFF.

There are many counts of this clonotype. This rearrangement joins TRBV9 to TRBJ2-1, with TRBD1 matching 7 bases. In germline, CDR1 is SGDLS, CDR2 YYNGEE. The CDR3 consists of 15 residues. V lost 4 bases to trimming and J lost 2 bases; unmatched junction nucleotides: 6. The CDR3 sequence is CASSLGTVTYNEQFF. The CDR3 coding sequence is TGTGCCAGCAGCCTCGGGACAGTCACCTACAATGAGCAGTTCTTC.

This clonotype was picked up many times. The genes are TRBV29-1 and TRBJ2-5; D possibly corresponds to TRBD2 (6 bases). Germline V gene data show CDR1 as SQVTM and CDR2 as ANQGSEA. The CDR3 runs 16 residues. Trimming stripped 3 bases from V and 1 base from J, with 18 bases between. The CDR3 is CSVDDRDSPSQETQYF. The CDR3 region has the DNA TGCAGCGTTGATGATCGGGACTCCCCGAGCCAAGAGACCCAGTACTTC.

The rearrangement uses TRBV5-2 and TRBJ2-7; TRBD1 was called by the table and not checked on the DNA. TRBV5-2 constitutes a pseudogene. The CDR3 is 14 residues long. DNA of the CDR3: TGTGCCAGCGGCCCCGGGCTCGGGGGGTACGAGCAGTACTTC. Protein: CASGPGLGGYEQYF.

The table lists this clonotype with many counts. This rearrangement joins TRBV7-2 to TRBJ2-7; a weak D match, TRBD2 (6 bases). The V and J ends lost 1 base and 2 bases respectively, with 12 bases between them. This CDR3 has 15 residues. CDR1 and CDR2 from the germline V gene are SGHTA and FQGNSA. The CDR3 DNA reads as TGTGCCAGCAGCTTAGACGGCGGGAAAGCCTACGAGCAGTACTTC. As protein: CASSLDGGKAYEQYF.

This clonotype came up many times. CDR3 region: CASSTSHRPSTNEKLFF. CDR3 bases: TGTGCCAGCAGTACCTCCCATAGGCCATCAACTAATGAAAAACTGTTTTTT. The chain employs TRBV27 and TRBJ1-4; D not certain. Trimming cost V 5 bases and J 0 bases, with 16 bases left between them. This CDR3 comprises 17 residues. Germline CDR1 reads MNHEY; CDR2 reads SMNVEV (reference sequence).

In regard to this clonotype: A much larger clone lies a single base off, so this may be a read error. The chain recombines TRBV7-9 with TRBJ2-7; 9 bases are shared with TRBD1. The germline gives CDR1 SEHNR, CDR2 FQNEAQ (reference sequence). The CDR3 runs 15 residues. The CDR3, as DNA: TGTGTCAGCAGCTCGGGACAGGGCAAAGGCTACGAGCAGTACTTC. This encodes CVSSSGQGKGYEQYF. The full variable domain, in which reference TRBV7-9 and TRBJ2-7 provide the parts outside the CDR3, is DTGVSQNPRHKITKRGQNVTFRCDPISEHNRLYWYRQTLGQGPEFLTYFQNEAQLEKSRLLSDRFSAERPKGSFSTLEIQRTEQGDSAMYLCVSSSGQGKGYEQYFGPGTRLTVT.

As concerns this clonotype: This may be a read error: a much more frequent sequence differs by one nucleotide. The J gene is TRBJ2-3, the V gene TRBV7-6; 7 bases line up with TRBD2. The CDR3 is made up of 15 amino acids. J lost 5 bases, V lost 5 bases, and 10 bases had no gene match. The germline V gene has CDR1 SGHVS and CDR2 FNYEAQ. The chain's CDR3 is CASSRGAGELDTQYF. The CDR3 DNA is TGTGCCAGCAGCCGCGGGGCGGGAGAGTTAGATACGCAGTATTTT.

This clonotype was recorded many times. The chain combines TRBV20-1 with TRBJ2-7; 7 nucleotides match TRBD1. The J segment lost 3 bases and the V segment lost 0 bases, leaving 5 bases of the junction unmatched. Germline CDR1 is DFQATT and CDR2 is SNEGSKA (reference sequence). This CDR3 comprises 14 residues. The CDR3 loop reads CSARDLGTVYEQYF. DNA of the CDR3: TGCAGTGCTAGAGATTTAGGGACAGTCTACGAGCAGTACTTC.

The sample holds many counts of this clonotype. The chain recombines TRBV15 with TRBJ2-2, with a weak D call TRBD2 (5 bases). The ends were cut back, 3 bases at V and 0 bases at J, with 8 bases in the middle. Per the germline V gene, CDR1 is LNHNV and CDR2 is YYDKDF (reference sequence). The CDR3 contains 15 residues. The CDR3 sequence is CATSSGGSNTGELFF. In DNA form, the CDR3 reads TGTGCCACCAGCAGTGGAGGATCGAACACCGGGGAGCTGTTTTTT.

This clonotype has a single count. Just one base apart from a much larger clone, this may be a read error. The chain joins TRBV6-5 to TRBJ1-1, with unresolved D. V lost 6 bases, J lost 5 bases, and 7 bases lay in between. CDR3 length: 11 residues. The germline gives CDR1 MNHEY, CDR2 SVGAGI. The CDR3 region is CASSYKTEAFF. DNA of the CDR3: TGTGCCAGCAGCTACAAAACTGAAGCTTTCTTT.

The genes are TRBV25-1 and TRBJ2-7; no reliable D call. Trimming shortened V by 1 base and J by 4 bases, and 14 bases separated the two germline ends. From germline, CDR1 is MGHDK and CDR2 SYGVNS. CDR3 length: 15 residues. The CDR3 spells CASSESAGLGYEQYF. DNA of the CDR3: TGTGCCAGCAGTGAATCGGCAGGCTTGGGGTACGAGCAGTACTTC.

This clonotype was recorded once. This may be a read error: a much more frequent sequence differs by one nucleotide. The chain employs TRBV20-1 and TRBJ2-7; 12 bases align to TRBD1. Per germline, CDR1 DFQATT and CDR2 SNEGSKA (reference sequence). The V gene end was trimmed by 4 bases and the J gene end by 7 bases; junction bases not matched to a gene: 11. The CDR3 has 15 residues. CDR3 nucleotides: TGCAGTGCTACCACGGGACAGGGGGCGGTTTTTGAGCAGTACTTC. Amino acids: CSATTGQGAVFEQYF.

This clonotype has a count of ten or more. This chain joins TRBV6-5 and TRBJ2-5, with D maybe TRBD2 (6 bases). In germline, CDR1 is MNHEY, CDR2 SVGAGI. Trimming took 5 bases from V and 6 from J, leaving 16 bases between them. This CDR3 has 14 amino acids. CDR3 loop: CASSPRLEAKTQYF. In nucleotides, the CDR3 is TGTGCCAGCAGTCCTAGACTAGAGGCAAAGACCCAGTACTTC.

The sample holds many counts of this clonotype. The gene calls are TRBV27 and TRBJ2-7; D may be TRBD1 or TRBD2 (5 bases each). The CDR3 sequence is 14 residues long. With 7 bases removed from V and 0 bases from J, the gap between germline ends came to 13 bases. Germline lookup yields CDR1 MNHEY and CDR2 SMNVEV (reference sequence). For the CDR3, the DNA is TGTGCCAGCACTGCGGGCAGGGACTCCTACGAGCAGTACTTC. Amino acids: CASTAGRDSYEQYF.

The chain is built from TRBV20-1 and TRBJ2-1; possibly TRBD1 for D (5 bases). Germline CDR1 DFQATT, CDR2 SNEGSKA (reference sequence). Trimming took 6 bases from V and 4 from J, leaving 19 bases between them. The CDR3 is 15 residues long. CDR3 sequence (DNA): TGCAGTGCCCCTAAGGGGCGCGGAACTTACAATGAGCAGTTCTTC. Translating gives CSAPKGRGTYNEQFF.

The table lists this clonotype with many counts. The J gene is TRBJ1-2, the V gene TRBV20-1; unclear D gene. The V gene lost 1 base and the J gene lost 3 bases, with 9 bases spanning the gap. This CDR3 spans 13 amino acids. CDR1 and CDR2 from the germline V gene are DFQATT and SNEGSKA (reference sequence). CDR3 residues: CSARVEADYGYTF. The CDR3 bases are TGCAGTGCTAGAGTTGAAGCTGACTATGGCTACACCTTC.

This clonotype was counted many times. V is TRBV29-1 and J is TRBJ1-1; tentative D call: TRBD1 (5 bases). V was pared by 3 bases and J by 6 bases, with 5 bases between. Per germline, CDR1 SQVTM and CDR2 ANQGSEA. CDR3 length equals 10 residues. CDR3 in amino acids: CSVEGAEAFF. CDR3 coding DNA: TGCAGCGTTGAGGGGGCTGAAGCTTTCTTT. Full variable domain (missing parts from reference TRBV29-1 and TRBJ1-1): SAVISQKPSRDICQRGTSLTIQCQVDSQVTMMFWYRQQPGQSLTLIATANQGSEATYESGFVIDKFPISRPNLTFSTLTVSNMSPEDSSIYLCSVEGAEAFFGQGTRLTVV.

Concerning this clonotype: The junction does not match germline at one end; this may be a read error. V and J are TRBV5-6 and TRBJ2-1; tentative D call: TRBD2 (6 bases). The CDR3 is 12 residues long. Per germline, CDR1 SGHDT and CDR2 YYEEEE. CDR3 sequence reads: CTSSDGTSEQFF. As DNA, the CDR3 is TGTACCAGCAGCGACGGGACTTCTGAGCAGTTCTTC.